This TCR beta chain emerged from a study of CD8+ T cells in alopecia areata. Study-level information: Treated patients were dosed with oral tofacitinib, taking 5 to 10 mg twice daily.

Treatment described: oral pan-JAK inhibitor, 5-10 mg twice daily. Following extraction, RNA underwent reverse transcription to cDNA, which served as the sequencing template. Clones were sequenced by immunoSEQ multiplex PCR, and TCRdb holds only the in-frame ones, with some missing. The table records about 190,000 clones, just under 65% of them present only once. Deletions cut 8 bases from V and 3 bases from J, with 16 bases between. The CDR3 spans 14 residues. Germline V gene lookup returns CDR1 SNHLY and CDR2 FYNNEI. The sample was CD4+ T cells sorted from blood, taken between weeks 47 and 50, from a patient treated with tofacitinib. The TCR originated in a human donor with alopecia areata. The rearrangement uses TRBV2 and TRBJ1-1; the D gene is possibly TRBD1 (6 bases). In DNA, the CDR3 is TGTGCCAGCCTTCGGGGGGGCGCAGACACTGAAGCTTTCTTT. It encodes CASLRGGADTEAFF.